A single sample gave rise to the 6 T cell receptor beta chains below, sequenced in a study of metastatic and nonmetastatic thyroid tumors. None of the patients had undergone any treatment ahead of thyroid surgery. TCRdb re-called the PCR reads through MiXCR. This table has tens of thousands of clones, 24% appearing once. Material for sequencing was blood. All receptors derive from a male donor with papillary thyroid cancer or a benign thyroid nodule (not recorded which). Some clones in this sample may be carry-over from other donors' samples.

On this clone: At one end the junction does not follow the germline gene, possibly because of a read error. This chain uses TRBV7-2 with TRBJ2-7, with D possibly TRBD2 on 6 matching bases. Looked up from germline, CDR1 is SGHTA and CDR2 is FQGNSA. The length of the CDR3 is 13 residues. The chain's CDR3 is CASSLAEGDEQYF. The CDR3 DNA is TGTGCTAGCAGCTTAGCGGAAGGGGACGAGCAGTACTTC. Variable domain in full (rest from reference TRBV7-2 and TRBJ2-7): GAGVSQSPSNKVTEKGKDVELRCDPISGHTALYWYRQSLGQGLEFLIYFQGNSAPDKSGLPSDRFSAERTGGSVSTLTIQRTQQEDSAVYLCASSLAEGDEQYFGPGTRLTVT.

This clone has a handful of counts. The chain uses TRBV6-1 and TRBJ2-7; D gene unclear. V lost 8 bases and J 4 bases, leaving 9 bases between the germline ends. The germline gives CDR1 MNHNS, CDR2 SASEGT. The CDR3 length is 11 residues. CDR3 residues: CASLTKYEQYF. Here the CDR3 DNA reads TGTGCCAGCCTCACAAAATACGAGCAGTACTTC.

The chain couples TRBV7-2 to TRBJ2-7; D call uncertain. Looked up from germline, CDR1 is SGHTA and CDR2 is FQGNSA. The CDR3 sequence is 11 residues long. The ends were cut back, 6 bases at V and 4 bases at J, with 7 bases in the middle. This CDR3 is CASSKEYEQYF. As DNA, the CDR3 is TGTGCCAGCAGTAAGGAATACGAGCAGTACTTC.

This clone was recorded a few times. This chain connects TRBV12-3 or TRBV12-4 to TRBJ2-2; 15 positions agree with TRBD2. CDR3 length equals 15 residues. The junction had 3 bases not matched to a gene; V was cut back by 7 bases and J by 6 bases. The CDR3 reads CASTRTSGGAGELFF. DNA for the CDR3: TGTGCCAGCACCCGGACTAGCGGGGGGGCCGGGGAGCTGTTTTTT.

This clone has at least ten counts. V usage is TRBV20-1 and J usage is TRBJ2-7; D unresolved. Trimming removed 0 bases at V and 5 bases at J, with 17 bases between. The germline CDR1 and CDR2 sequences are DFQATT and SNEGSKA (reference sequence). The CDR3 totals 15 residues. The chain's CDR3 is CSARDFDLSLHEQYF. CDR3 nucleotides: TGCAGTGCTAGAGATTTTGACTTATCGCTCCACGAGCAGTACTTC.

This clone was observed at least ten times. V usage is TRBV12-3 or TRBV12-4 and J usage is TRBJ2-1, with a possible D match to TRBD2 (5 bases). This CDR3 comprises 15 residues. V dropped 5 bases and J dropped 6 bases, with 17 bases sitting between them. The CDR3 DNA sequence: TGTGCCAGCAGTACCCCAGCGGTCTCTCCCAATGAGCAGTTCTTC. Translated: CASSTPAVSPNEQFF.